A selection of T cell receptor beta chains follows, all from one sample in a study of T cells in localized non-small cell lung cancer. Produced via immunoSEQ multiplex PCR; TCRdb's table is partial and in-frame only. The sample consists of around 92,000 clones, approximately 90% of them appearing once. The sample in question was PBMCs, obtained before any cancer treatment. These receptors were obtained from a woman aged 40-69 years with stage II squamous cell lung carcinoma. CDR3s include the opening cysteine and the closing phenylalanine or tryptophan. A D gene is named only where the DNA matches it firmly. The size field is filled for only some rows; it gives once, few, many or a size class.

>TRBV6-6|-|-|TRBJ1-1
CASSWTEAFF
TGTGCCAGCAGTTGGACAGAAGCTTTCTTT
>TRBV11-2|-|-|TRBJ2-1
CASSLDRRSDEQFF
TGTGCCAGCAGCTTAGATCGGCGGAGCGATGAGCAGTTCTTC
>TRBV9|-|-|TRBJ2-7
CASSSGEGTGSYEQYF
TGTGCCAGCAGTTCAGGGGAGGGGACGGGCTCCTACGAGCAGTACTTC
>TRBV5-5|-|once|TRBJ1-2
CASRFSGAGRNYGYTF
TGTGCCAGCAGGTTCAGTGGAGCAGGACGGAACTATGGCTACACCTTC
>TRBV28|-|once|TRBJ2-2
CASSFTRAGRELFF
TGTGCCAGCAGTTTCACCAGGGCAGGCCGGGAGCTGTTTTTT
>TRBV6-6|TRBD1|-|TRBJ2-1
CASSYGTAFNEQFF
TGTGCCAGCAGTTACGGGACAGCCTTCAATGAGCAGTTCTTC
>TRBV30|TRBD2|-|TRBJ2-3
CAWSFFSGADTQYF
TGTGCCTGGAGCTTCTTTAGCGGGGCGGATACGCAGTATTTT
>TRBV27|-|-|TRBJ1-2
CASSQGPQGYTF
TGTGCCAGCAGCCAGGGGCCCCAGGGCTACACCTTC
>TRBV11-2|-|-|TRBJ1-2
CASSTRGNLGWTNYGYTF
TGTGCCAGCAGCACGCGGGGTAACTTGGGGTGGACTAACTATGGCTACACCTTC
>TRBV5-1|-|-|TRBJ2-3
CASSPGDTDTQYF
TGCGCCAGCAGCCCCGGGGACACAGATACGCAGTATTTT
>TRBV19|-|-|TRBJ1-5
CASSMVRGLGNQPQHF
TGTGCCAGTAGTATGGTTCGGGGTCTCGGCAATCAGCCCCAGCATTTT
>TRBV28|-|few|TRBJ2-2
CASSLHPNTGELFF
TGTGCCAGCAGTTTACACCCGAACACCGGGGAGCTGTTTTTT
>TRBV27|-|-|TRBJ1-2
CASSFNGGGGGYTF
TGTGCCAGCAGTTTCAACGGGGGAGGTGGCGGCTACACCTTC
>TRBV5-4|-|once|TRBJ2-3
CASSTGIVRLGDTQYF
TGTGCCAGCAGCACCGGGATCGTGAGACTAGGAGATACGCAGTATTTT
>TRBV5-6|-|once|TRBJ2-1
CASSFLDGKLYNEQFF
TGTGCCAGCAGCTTCCTGGACGGGAAGCTGTACAATGAGCAGTTCTTC
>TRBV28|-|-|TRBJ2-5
CASSPPGRRETQYF
TGTGCCAGCAGTCCCCCGGGTCGGCGGGAGACCCAGTACTTC
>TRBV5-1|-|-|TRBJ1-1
CASSLEEGTEAFF
TGCGCCAGCAGCTTGGAGGAGGGGACTGAAGCTTTCTTT
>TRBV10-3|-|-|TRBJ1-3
CAISESGLSSGNTIYF
TGTGCCATCAGTGAGTCGGGTTTGAGCTCTGGAAACACCATATATTTT
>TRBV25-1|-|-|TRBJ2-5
CASRKSGQKETQYF
TGTGCCAGCAGGAAGTCGGGGCAGAAAGAGACCCAGTACTTC
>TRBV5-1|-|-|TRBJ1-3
CASSEPRGSSGNTIYF
TGCGCCAGCAGCGAACCGCGGGGGTCCTCTGGAAACACCATATATTTT
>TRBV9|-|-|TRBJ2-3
CASSVGPGDTQYF
TGTGCCAGCAGCGTAGGACCCGGAGATACGCAGTATTTT
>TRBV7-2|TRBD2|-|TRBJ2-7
CASSFTSGSYEQYF
TGTGCCAGCAGCTTTACTAGCGGGAGTTACGAGCAGTACTTC
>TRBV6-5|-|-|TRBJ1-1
CASSSGWGKGAFF
TGTGCCAGCAGTTCCGGTTGGGGGAAAGGAGCTTTCTTT
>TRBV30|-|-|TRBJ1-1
CAWNKVLNTEAFF
TGTGCCTGGAACAAGGTCCTGAACACTGAAGCTTTCTTT
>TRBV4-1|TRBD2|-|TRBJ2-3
CASSQGLAGGPDTQYF
TGTGCCAGCAGCCAGGGTCTAGCGGGAGGGCCAGATACGCAGTATTTT
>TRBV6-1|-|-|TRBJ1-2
CAARSLNYGYTF
TGTGCCGCTAGAAGCCTGAACTATGGCTACACCTTC
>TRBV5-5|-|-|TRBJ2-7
CASSLYDEQYF
TGTGCCAGCAGCTTGTACGACGAGCAGTACTTC
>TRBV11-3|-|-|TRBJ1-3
CASSPTGSSGNTIYF
TGTGCCAGCAGCCCAACAGGGTCCTCTGGAAACACCATATATTTT
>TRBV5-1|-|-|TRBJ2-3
CASRNSGTSTDTQYF
TGCGCCAGCAGAAACTCCGGGACATCAACAGATACGCAGTATTTT
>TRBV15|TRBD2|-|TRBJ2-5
CATSRDGTLAGETQYF
TGTGCCACCAGCAGAGATGGTACCCTAGCGGGGGAGACCCAGTACTTC
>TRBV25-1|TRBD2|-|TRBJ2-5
CASSAGGMSQETQYF
TGTGCCAGCTCAGCGGGGGGCATGTCACAAGAGACCCAGTACTTC
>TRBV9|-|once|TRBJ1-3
CASSVGRTSGNTIYF
TGTGCCAGCAGCGTAGGCCGGACCTCTGGAAACACCATATATTTT
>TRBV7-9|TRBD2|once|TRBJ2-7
CASSSTSGAYEQYF
TGTGCCAGCAGCTCAACTAGCGGGGCCTACGAGCAGTACTTC
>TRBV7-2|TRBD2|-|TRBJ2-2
CASSLGTSGRDTGELFF
TGTGCCAGCAGCTTAGGAACTAGCGGAAGGGATACCGGGGAGCTGTTTTTT
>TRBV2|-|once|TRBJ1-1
CASSDTANTEAFF
TGTGCCAGCAGTGATACGGCGAACACTGAAGCTTTCTTT
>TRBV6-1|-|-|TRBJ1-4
CASRNAGASNEKLFF
TGTGCCAGCAGGAACGCAGGGGCGAGTAATGAAAAACTGTTTTTT
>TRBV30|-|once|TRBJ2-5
CAWSVREETQYF
TGTGCCTGGAGTGTCAGGGAAGAGACCCAGTACTTC
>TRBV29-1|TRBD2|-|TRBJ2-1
CSTSAGTSNNEQFF
TGCAGCACCTCCGCCGGGACTAGCAACAATGAGCAGTTCTTC
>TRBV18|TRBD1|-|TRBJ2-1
CASSPTGDNEQFF
TGTGCCAGCTCACCTACAGGGGACAATGAGCAGTTCTTC
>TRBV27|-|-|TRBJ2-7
CASRRGTGLYEQYF
TGTGCCAGCAGGCGCGGGACCGGACTTTACGAGCAGTACTTC
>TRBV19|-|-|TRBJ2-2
CASSSKDRFTGELFF
TGTGCCAGTAGCTCAAAGGACAGATTCACCGGGGAGCTGTTTTTT
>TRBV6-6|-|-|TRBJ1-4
CASTPRRVREKLFF
TGTGCCAGCACCCCCCGCAGGGTACGAGAAAAACTGTTTTTT
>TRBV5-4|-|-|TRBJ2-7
CASSLSHSPYEQYF
TGTGCCAGCAGCTTGTCCCACAGTCCCTACGAGCAGTACTTC
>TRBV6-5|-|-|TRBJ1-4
CASRIRPNEKLFF
TGTGCCAGCAGAATAAGACCGAATGAAAAACTGTTTTTT
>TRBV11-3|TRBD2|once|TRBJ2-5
CASSSRLAGGQETQYF
TGTGCCAGCAGCTCCCGACTAGCGGGGGGGCAAGAGACCCAGTACTTC
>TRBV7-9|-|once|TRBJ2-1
CASSSYSGSYNEQFF
TGTGCCAGCAGCTCGTATAGCGGCTCCTACAATGAGCAGTTCTTC
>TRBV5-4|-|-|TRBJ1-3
CASSWTGGVSGNTIYF
TGTGCCAGCAGCTGGACGGGGGGAGTTTCTGGAAACACCATATATTTT
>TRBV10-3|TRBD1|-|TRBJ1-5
CAISPGQGGDQPQHF
TGTGCCATCAGCCCTGGACAGGGGGGGGATCAGCCCCAGCATTTT
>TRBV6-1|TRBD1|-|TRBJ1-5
CASSESQGARQPQHF
TGTGCCAGCAGCGAGTCCCAGGGGGCTCGGCAGCCCCAGCATTTT
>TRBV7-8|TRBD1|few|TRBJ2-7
CASSLNRQGPIYEQYF
TGTGCCAGCAGCTTAAATAGACAGGGGCCCATCTACGAGCAGTACTTC
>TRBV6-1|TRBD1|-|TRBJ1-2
CASSIGQAHYGYTF
TGTGCCAGCAGCATTGGACAGGCCCACTATGGCTACACCTTC
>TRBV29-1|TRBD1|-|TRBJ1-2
CSGETGFGYTF
TGCAGCGGTGAGACAGGGTTTGGCTACACCTTC
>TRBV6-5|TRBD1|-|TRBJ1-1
CASSWTGTTEAFF
TGTGCCAGCAGTTGGACAGGGACCACTGAAGCTTTCTTT
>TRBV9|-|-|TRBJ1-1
CASTAGPRTEAFF
TGTGCCAGCACCGCCGGACCACGAACTGAAGCTTTCTTT